This passage covers 8 T cell receptor beta chains from one sample sequenced in a study of T cell responses to AZD1222 COVID-19 vaccine. Some clones are missing from TCRdb's copy, which holds only in-frame ones; the method was immunoSEQ multiplex PCR. The sample includes 95,000 to 100,000 clones, about 90% of them seen just once. Source: peripheral blood, taken on day 0 of AZD1222 vaccination. The origin of the receptors is an adult in good health.

The chain carries TRBV7-3 and TRBJ2-3; 7 nucleotides agree with TRBD2. This CDR3 has 12 residues. Germline assignment: CDR1 SGHTA and CDR2 FQGTGA. The V and J ends lost 8 bases and 3 bases, in that order; junction bases with no gene match: 2. CDR3 sequence reads: CASGRGTDTQYF. The CDR3 bases are TGTGCCAGCGGGAGGGGAACAGATACGCAGTATTTT.

V gene TRBV19 combines with J gene TRBJ2-1, with a possible D match to TRBD2 (6 bases). This CDR3 has 15 amino acids. Deletions cut 7 bases from V and 4 bases from J, with 17 bases between. Germline V lookup: CDR1 LNHDA, CDR2 SQIVND (reference sequence). The CDR3 DNA reads as TGTGCCAGTAACATGGGGGGAGCTGGGTACAATGAGCAGTTCTTC. Its translation is CASNMGGAGYNEQFF.

The chain has TRBV28 and TRBJ2-7; 10 nucleotides align to TRBD1. The germline V gene encodes CDR1 MDHEN and CDR2 SYDVKM. Trimming removed 2 bases from V and 4 bases from J; junction bases left unmatched: 2. This CDR3 has 14 residues. Here the CDR3 reads CASSLDRGLYEQYF. CDR3 DNA: TGTGCCAGCAGTTTAGACAGGGGGCTGTACGAGCAGTACTTC.

The CDR3 protein is CASRPLTASPLHF. The DNA for the CDR3 is TGTGCCAGCAGACCCCTCACAGCCTCACCCCTCCACTTT. The chain links TRBV28 to TRBJ1-6; D unclear. Germline V gives CDR1 MDHEN, CDR2 SYDVKM. This CDR3 region has 13 residues. V lost 6 bases, J lost 10 bases, and 13 bases lay in between. Drawing the rest from reference TRBV28 and TRBJ1-6, the complete variable domain is DVKVTQSSRYLVKRTGEKVFLECVQDMDHENMFWYRQDPGLGLRLIYFSYDVKMKEKGDIPEGYSVSREKKERFSLILESASTNQTSMYLCASRPLTASPLHFGNGTRLTVT.

The chain employs TRBV19 and TRBJ2-2; weak D call: TRBD2 (6 bases). Germline V gene lookup returns CDR1 LNHDA and CDR2 SQIVND (reference sequence). V was pared by 8 bases and J by 4 bases, with 11 bases between. The CDR3 loop spans 13 amino acids. In DNA, the CDR3 is TGTGCCAGTCGGGCGGGGATCACCGGGGAGCTGTTTTTT. Its protein product is CASRAGITGELFF.

CDR3 region: CASSWGNGRAETQYF. In DNA form, the CDR3 reads TGTGCCAGCTCCTGGGGCAACGGAAGGGCAGAGACCCAGTACTTC. The chain combines TRBV18 with TRBJ2-5, with D possibly TRBD1 on 5 matching bases. This CDR3 comprises 15 residues. V was shortened by 6 bases and J by 4 bases, with 18 bases between the two germline ends. Germline CDR1 is KGHSH and CDR2 is LQKENI. The whole variable domain, remainder taken from reference TRBV18 and TRBJ2-5, is NAGVMQNPRHLVRRRGQEARLRCSPMKGHSHVYWYRQLPEEGLKFMVYLQKENIIDESGMPKERFSAEFPKEGPSILRIQQVVRGDSAAYFCASSWGNGRAETQYFGPGTRLLVL.

The genes are TRBV4-2 and TRBJ1-2; D remains unclear. This CDR3 comprises 12 residues. V was cut by 0 bases and J by 5 bases, with 4 bases left in between. CDR1 and CDR2 from the germline V gene are LGHNA and YNFKEQ. The CDR3 DNA reads as TGTGCCAGCAGCCAAGATGCGTATGGCTACACCTTC. The encoded protein is CASSQDAYGYTF.

The rearrangement links TRBV7-9 to TRBJ2-1; D unclear. CDR1 is SEHNR and CDR2 is FQNEAQ in the germline V gene (reference sequence). Deletions cut 11 bases from V and 3 bases from J, with 14 bases between. The CDR3 covers 13 residues. DNA of the CDR3: TGTGCCCGCGACGGCGGAGTCTACAATGAGCAGTTCTTC. This encodes CARDGGVYNEQFF.